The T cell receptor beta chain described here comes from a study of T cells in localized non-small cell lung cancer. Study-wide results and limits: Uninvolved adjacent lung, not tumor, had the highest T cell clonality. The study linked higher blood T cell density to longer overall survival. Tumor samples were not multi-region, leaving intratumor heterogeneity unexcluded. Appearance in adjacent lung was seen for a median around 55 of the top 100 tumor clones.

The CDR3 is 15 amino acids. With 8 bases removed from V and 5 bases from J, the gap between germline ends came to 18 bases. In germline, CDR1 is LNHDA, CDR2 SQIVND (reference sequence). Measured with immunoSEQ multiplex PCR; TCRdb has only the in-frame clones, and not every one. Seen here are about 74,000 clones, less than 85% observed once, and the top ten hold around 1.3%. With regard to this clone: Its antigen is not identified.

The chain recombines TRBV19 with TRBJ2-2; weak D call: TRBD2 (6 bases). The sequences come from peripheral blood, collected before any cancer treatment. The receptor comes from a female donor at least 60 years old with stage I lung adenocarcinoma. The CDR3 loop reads CASQSPGDRTGELFF. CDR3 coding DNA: TGTGCCAGTCAATCTCCGGGAGATCGGACCGGGGAGCTGTTTTTT.